Below are 3 T cell receptor beta chains sequenced from a single sample in a study of prognosis after radiotherapy for stage I lung cancer. Using two-round multiplex PCR, the authors amplified TCR beta CDR3 from genomic DNA. Each TRBV and TRBJ gene had its own primer in the first PCR round. Each CDR3 protein is one row after TCRdb ran MiXCR on the multiplex PCR reads. The sample yields fewer than 35,000 distinct CDR3 sequences, approximately 51% seen once. The sequencing here drew on PBMCs, taken before or after stereotactic body radiation therapy (not recorded which). The receptors were sampled from a donor at least 50 years old with non-small cell lung cancer.

The rearrangement uses TRBV12-3 or TRBV12-4 and TRBJ1-2; possible D gene TRBD1, 5 bases. This CDR3 region has 13 residues. Trimming shortened V by 1 base and J by 4 bases, and 7 bases separated the two germline ends. The CDR3 here is CASSLGTSYGYTF. The CDR3 region has the DNA TGTGCCAGCAGTTTAGGGACAAGCTATGGCTACACCTTC.

This clonotype came up many times. The CDR3 spells CASSPDRASSYNSPLHF. CDR3 sequence (DNA): TGTGCCAGCTCCCCGGACAGGGCGAGCTCCTATAATTCACCCCTCCACTTT. The rearrangement uses TRBV18 and TRBJ1-6; 8 positions match TRBD1. CDR3 length equals 17 residues. Germline values: CDR1 KGHSH, CDR2 LQKENI. J was trimmed by 0 bases and V by 6 bases; bases with no gene match: 7.

This clonotype is labeled medium-sized. The chain's CDR3 is CASSLDSGSSYEQYF. The CDR3 DNA sequence: TGTGCCAGCAGCTTAGACTCGGGGAGCTCCTACGAGCAGTACTTC. This chain uses TRBV7-2 with TRBJ2-7, with a weak D call TRBD2 (5 bases). Germline V gene data show CDR1 as SGHTA and CDR2 as FQGNSA. V gave up 1 base and J gave up 0 bases, with 10 bases separating them. The CDR3 totals 15 residues.